Reported below is one TCR beta chain. The antigen remains unidentified. The data are from a study of Ad26.COV2.S vaccination and SARS-CoV-2 variants. Points from the study as a whole: Those who received vaccine or placebo ended up with similar non-spike TCR breadth.

Sequencing was performed with immunoSEQ multiplex PCR; in TCRdb, only in-frame clones are kept and a portion is missing. The table shows around 250,000 clones, with around 90% occurring only once. J gave up 6 bases and V 0 bases, and 4 bases lay outside the gene matches. Per germline, CDR1 MNHNY and CDR2 SVGAGI (reference sequence). The CDR3 runs 16 residues. The treatment was: around 19 received Ad26.COV2.S at low or high dose, single or two shots; about 5 received placebo; per-sample allocation not given. Repertoires come from day 63 after the first vaccine or placebo injection. Wuhan-strain SARS-CoV-2 spike was expressed by the Ad26 vector that made up the vaccine.

The source material was peripheral blood, sampled in a trial of Ad26.COV2.S vaccine versus placebo. This TCR derives from a person aged 18-60 years who received the Ad26.COV2.S COVID-19 vaccine or a placebo. The chain joins TRBV6-6 to TRBJ2-2; 10 bases are shared with TRBD1. CDR3 DNA: TGTGCCAGCAGTTACTCCGACAGGGGGCTGGCCGGGGAGCTGTTTTTT. It translates to CASSYSDRGLAGELFF.